This TCR beta chain was sequenced during a study of T-cell reconstitution after alpha-beta-depleted transplantation in children. The TCRbeta library incorporated unique molecular identifiers. Each CDR3 protein is one row after TCRdb ran MiXCR on the PCR reads. Of about 580,000 distinct CDR3 sequences in the sample, about 21% are singletons; the top ten hold 13% to 15%. Regarding the study as a whole: Some patients showed high day-60 TCRbeta diversity, which derived from surviving recipient T cells and thymic progenitors. Reportedly, alpha-beta T cells present about two months post-transplant originated from several hundred expanded clones of graft origin. At the one-year point after transplant, T-cell counts and TCRbeta diversity were found to come mostly from T cells that had been newly produced.

Trimming stripped 3 bases from V and 2 bases from J, with 17 bases between. The CDR3 extends over 16 amino acids. Germline V gene sequence: CDR1 SGHRS, CDR2 YFSETQ. On this clonotype itself: What it binds is not known.

Sequences were derived from PBMCs, mostly from graft donor cells, sampled 360 days after TCRalphabeta/CD19-depleted stem cell transplant. This chain links TRBV5-1 with TRBJ1-1, with a possible D match to TRBD1 (5 bases). This clonotype was obtained from a boy in the first two years of life who had a stem cell transplant for acute myeloid leukemia, so the T cells may come from the graft donor. The CDR3, as DNA: TGCGCCAGCAGCTCCGACTTACAGACAGAAAACACTGAAGCTTTCTTT. Protein sequence: CASSSDLQTENTEAFF.